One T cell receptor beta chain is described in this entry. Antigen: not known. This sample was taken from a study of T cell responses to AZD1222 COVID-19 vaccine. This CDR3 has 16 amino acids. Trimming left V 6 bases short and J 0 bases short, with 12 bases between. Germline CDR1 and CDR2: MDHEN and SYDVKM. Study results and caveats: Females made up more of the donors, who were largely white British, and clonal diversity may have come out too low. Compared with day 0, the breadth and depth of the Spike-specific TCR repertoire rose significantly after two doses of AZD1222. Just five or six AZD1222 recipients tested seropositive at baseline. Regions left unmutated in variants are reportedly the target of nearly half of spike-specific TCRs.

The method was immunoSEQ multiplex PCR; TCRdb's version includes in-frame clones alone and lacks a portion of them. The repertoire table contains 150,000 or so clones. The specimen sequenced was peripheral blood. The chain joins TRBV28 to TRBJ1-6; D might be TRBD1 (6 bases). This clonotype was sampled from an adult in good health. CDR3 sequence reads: CASRGARSSYNSPLHF. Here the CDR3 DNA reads TGTGCCAGCAGGGGGGCCAGGAGCTCCTATAATTCACCCCTCCACTTT.